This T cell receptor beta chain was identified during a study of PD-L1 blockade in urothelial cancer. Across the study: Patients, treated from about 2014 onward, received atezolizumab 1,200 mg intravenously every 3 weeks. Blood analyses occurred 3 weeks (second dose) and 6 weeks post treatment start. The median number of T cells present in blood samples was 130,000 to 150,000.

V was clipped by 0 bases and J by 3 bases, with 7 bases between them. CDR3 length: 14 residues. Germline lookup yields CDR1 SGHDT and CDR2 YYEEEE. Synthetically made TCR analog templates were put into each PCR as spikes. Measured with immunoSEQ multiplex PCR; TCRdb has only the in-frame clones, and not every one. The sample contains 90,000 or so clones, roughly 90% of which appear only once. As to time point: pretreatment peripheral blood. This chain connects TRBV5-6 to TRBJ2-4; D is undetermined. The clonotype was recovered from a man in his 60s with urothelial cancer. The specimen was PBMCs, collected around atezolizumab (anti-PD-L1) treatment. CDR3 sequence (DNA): TGTGCCAGCAGCTTGGGAGTCGACAAAAACATTCAGTACTTC. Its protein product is CASSLGVDKNIQYF.